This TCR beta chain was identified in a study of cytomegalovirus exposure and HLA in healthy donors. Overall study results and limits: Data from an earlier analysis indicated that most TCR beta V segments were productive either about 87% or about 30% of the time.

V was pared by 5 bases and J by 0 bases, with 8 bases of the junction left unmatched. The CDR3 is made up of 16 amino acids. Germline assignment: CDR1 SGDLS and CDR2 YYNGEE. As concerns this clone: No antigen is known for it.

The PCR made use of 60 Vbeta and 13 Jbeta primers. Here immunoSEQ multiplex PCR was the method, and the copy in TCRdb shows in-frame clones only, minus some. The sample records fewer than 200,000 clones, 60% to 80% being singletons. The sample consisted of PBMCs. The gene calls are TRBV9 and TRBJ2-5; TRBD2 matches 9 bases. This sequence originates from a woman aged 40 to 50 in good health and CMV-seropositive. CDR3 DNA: TGTGCCAGCAGTGCTCTTGCGGGAGGGTACCAAGAGACCCAGTACTTC. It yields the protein CASSALAGGYQETQYF.